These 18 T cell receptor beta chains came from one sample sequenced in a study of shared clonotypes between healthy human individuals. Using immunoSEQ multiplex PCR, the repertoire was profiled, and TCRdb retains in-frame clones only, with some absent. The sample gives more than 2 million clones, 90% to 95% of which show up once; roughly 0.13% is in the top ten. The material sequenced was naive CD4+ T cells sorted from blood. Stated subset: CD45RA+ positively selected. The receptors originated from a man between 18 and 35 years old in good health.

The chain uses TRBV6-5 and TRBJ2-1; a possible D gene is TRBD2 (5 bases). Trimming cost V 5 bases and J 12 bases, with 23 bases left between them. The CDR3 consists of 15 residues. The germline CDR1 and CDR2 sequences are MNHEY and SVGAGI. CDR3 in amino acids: CASSISRGAASTQFF. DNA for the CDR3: TGTGCCAGCAGTATATCCCGAGGAGCGGCTAGTACGCAGTTCTTC.

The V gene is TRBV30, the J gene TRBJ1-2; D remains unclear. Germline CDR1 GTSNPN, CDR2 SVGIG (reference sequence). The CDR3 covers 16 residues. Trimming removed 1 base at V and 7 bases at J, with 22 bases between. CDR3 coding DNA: TGTGCCTGGAGTGCCTCTTTGGGAAAGTTGCGAGGTGGCTACACCTTC. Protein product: CAWSASLGKLRGGYTF.

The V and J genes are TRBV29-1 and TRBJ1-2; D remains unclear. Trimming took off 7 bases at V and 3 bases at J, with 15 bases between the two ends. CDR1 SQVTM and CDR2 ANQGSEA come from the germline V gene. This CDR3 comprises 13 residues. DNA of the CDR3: TGCAGCGCCACGACGGGTATTGACTATGGCTACACCTTC. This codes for CSATTGIDYGYTF. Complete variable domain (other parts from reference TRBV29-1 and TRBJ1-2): SAVISQKPSRDICQRGTSLTIQCQVDSQVTMMFWYRQQPGQSLTLIATANQGSEATYESGFVIDKFPISRPNLTFSTLTVSNMSPEDSSIYLCSATTGIDYGYTFGSGTRLTVV.

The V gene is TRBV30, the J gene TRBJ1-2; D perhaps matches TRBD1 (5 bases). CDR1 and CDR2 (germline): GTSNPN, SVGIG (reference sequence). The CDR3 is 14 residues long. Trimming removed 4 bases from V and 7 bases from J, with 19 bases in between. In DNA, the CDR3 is TGTGCCTGGACCATACCCCGGGGCAGGGTTGGCTACACCTTC. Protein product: CAWTIPRGRVGYTF.

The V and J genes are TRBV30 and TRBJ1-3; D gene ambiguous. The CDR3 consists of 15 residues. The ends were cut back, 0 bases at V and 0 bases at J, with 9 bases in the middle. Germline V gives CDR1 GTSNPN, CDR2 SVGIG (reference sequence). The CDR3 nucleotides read TGTGCCTGGAGTGTCACTTCCAACTCTGGAAACACCATATATTTT. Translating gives CAWSVTSNSGNTIYF.

CDR3 bases: TGTGCCAGCAGCCAAGAGCTAGCCCCCTACGAGCAGTACTTC. Amino acids: CASSQELAPYEQYF. The V gene is TRBV14, the J gene TRBJ2-7, with D possibly matching TRBD2 (5 bases). The V end was cut by 0 bases, the J end by 2 bases, with 8 bases between. This CDR3 spans 14 amino acids. From germline, CDR1 is SGHDN and CDR2 FVKESK. Based on the CDR3 plus reference TRBV14 and TRBJ2-7, the full variable domain is EAGVTQFPSHSVIEKGQTVTLRCDPISGHDNLYWYRRVMGKEIKFLLHFVKESKQDESGMPNNRFLAERTGGTYSTLKVQPAELEDSGVYFCASSQELAPYEQYFGPGTRLTVT.

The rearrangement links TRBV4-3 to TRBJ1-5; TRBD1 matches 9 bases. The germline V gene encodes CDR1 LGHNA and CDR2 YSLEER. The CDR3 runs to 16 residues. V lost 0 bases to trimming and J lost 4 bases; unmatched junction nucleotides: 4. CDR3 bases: TGCGCCAGCAGCCAAGATAGCGGGACAGGGAATCAGCCCCAGCATTTT. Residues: CASSQDSGTGNQPQHF.

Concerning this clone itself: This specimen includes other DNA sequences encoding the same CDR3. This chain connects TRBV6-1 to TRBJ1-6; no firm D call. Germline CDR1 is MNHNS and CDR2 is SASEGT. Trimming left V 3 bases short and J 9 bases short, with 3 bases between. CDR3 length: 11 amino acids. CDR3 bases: TGTGCCAGCAGTGACGGTTCACCCCTCCACTTT. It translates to CASSDGSPLHF.

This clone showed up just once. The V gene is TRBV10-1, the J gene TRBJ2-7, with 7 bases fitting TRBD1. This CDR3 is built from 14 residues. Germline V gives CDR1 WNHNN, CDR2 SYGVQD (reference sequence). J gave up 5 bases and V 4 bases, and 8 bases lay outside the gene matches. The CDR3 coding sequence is TGCGCCAGCAGTGCCAGTGACAGGGTCGACGAGCAGTACTTC. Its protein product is CASSASDRVDEQYF.

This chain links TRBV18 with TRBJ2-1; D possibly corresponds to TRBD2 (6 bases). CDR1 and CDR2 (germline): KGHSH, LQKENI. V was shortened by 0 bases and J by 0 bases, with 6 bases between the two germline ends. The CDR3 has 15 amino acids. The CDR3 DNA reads TGTGCCAGCTCACCACCGACTAGCTCCTACAATGAGCAGTTCTTC. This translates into CASSPPTSSYNEQFF.

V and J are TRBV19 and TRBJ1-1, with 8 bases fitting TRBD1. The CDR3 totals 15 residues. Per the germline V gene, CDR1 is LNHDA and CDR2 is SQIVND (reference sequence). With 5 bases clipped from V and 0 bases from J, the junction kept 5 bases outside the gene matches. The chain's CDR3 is CASSFRDRLNTEAFF. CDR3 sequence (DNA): TGTGCCAGTAGTTTTAGGGACAGGCTGAACACTGAAGCTTTCTTT.

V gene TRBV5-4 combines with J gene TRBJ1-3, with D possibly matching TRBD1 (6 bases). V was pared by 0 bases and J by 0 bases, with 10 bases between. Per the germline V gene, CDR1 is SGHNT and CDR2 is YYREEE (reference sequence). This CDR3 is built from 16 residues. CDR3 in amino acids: CASSLEGGPSGNTIYF. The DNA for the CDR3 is TGTGCCAGCAGCTTGGAGGGGGGACCCTCTGGAAACACCATATATTTT. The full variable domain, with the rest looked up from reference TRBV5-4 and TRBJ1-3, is ETGVTQSPTHLIKTRGQQVTLRCSSQSGHNTVSWYQQALGQGPQFIFQYYREEENGRGNFPPRFSGLQFPNYSSELNVNALELDDSALYLCASSLEGGPSGNTIYFGEGSWLTVV.

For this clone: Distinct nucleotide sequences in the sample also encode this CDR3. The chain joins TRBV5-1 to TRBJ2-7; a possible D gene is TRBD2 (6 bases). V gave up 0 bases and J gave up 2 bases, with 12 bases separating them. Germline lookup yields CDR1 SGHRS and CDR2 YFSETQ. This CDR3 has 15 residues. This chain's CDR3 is CASSLVGRGTYEQYF. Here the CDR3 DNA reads TGCGCCAGCAGCTTGGTGGGGCGGGGAACCTACGAGCAGTACTTC.

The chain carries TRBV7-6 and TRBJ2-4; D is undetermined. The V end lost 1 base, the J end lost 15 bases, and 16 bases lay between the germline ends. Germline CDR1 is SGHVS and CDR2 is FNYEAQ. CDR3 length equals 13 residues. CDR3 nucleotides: TGTGCCAGCAGCTTAGACCCAAGCGACCGGAGGTACTTC. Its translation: CASSLDPSDRRYF.

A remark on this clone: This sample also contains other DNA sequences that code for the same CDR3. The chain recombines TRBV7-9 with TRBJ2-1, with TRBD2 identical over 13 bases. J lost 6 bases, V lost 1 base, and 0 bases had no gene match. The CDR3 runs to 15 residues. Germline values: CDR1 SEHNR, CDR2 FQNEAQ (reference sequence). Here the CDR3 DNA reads TGTGCCAGCAGCTTAGGGACTAGCGGGGGCAATGAGCAGTTCTTC. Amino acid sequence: CASSLGTSGGNEQFF.

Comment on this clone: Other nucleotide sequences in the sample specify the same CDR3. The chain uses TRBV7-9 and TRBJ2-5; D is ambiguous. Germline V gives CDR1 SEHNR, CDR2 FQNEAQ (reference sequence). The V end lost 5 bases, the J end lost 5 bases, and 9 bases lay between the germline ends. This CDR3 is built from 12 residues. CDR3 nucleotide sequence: TGTGCCAGCAGCCGGAATGAGGAGACCCAGTACTTC. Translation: CASSRNEETQYF.

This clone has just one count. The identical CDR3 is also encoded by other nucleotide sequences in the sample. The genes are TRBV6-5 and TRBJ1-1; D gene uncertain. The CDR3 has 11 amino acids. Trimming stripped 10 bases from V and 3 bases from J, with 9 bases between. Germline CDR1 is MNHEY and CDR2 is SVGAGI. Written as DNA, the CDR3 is TGTGCCACCGCCCGAGACACTGAAGCTTTCTTT. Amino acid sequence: CATARDTEAFF.

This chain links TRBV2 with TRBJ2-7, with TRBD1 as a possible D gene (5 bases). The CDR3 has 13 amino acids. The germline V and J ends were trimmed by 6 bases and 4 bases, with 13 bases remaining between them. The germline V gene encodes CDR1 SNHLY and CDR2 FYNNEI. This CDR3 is CASRPDSTYEQYF. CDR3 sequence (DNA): TGTGCCAGCAGACCAGACAGTACGTACGAGCAGTACTTC.